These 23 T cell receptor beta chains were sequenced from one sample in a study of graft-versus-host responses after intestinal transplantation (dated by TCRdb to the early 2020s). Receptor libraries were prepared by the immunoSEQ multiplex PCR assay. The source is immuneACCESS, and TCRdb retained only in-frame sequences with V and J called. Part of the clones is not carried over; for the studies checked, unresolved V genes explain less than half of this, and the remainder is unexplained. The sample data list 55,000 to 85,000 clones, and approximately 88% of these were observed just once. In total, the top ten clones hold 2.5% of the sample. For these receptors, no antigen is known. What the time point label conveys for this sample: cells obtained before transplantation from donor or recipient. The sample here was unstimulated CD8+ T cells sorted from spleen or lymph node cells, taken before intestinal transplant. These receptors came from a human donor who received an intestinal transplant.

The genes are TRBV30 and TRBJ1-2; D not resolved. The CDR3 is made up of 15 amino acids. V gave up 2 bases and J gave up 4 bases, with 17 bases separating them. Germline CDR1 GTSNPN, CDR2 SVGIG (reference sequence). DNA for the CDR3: TGTGCCTGGAGTACTGGCAGGTCTCATCCCTATGGCTACACCTTC. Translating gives CAWSTGRSHPYGYTF.

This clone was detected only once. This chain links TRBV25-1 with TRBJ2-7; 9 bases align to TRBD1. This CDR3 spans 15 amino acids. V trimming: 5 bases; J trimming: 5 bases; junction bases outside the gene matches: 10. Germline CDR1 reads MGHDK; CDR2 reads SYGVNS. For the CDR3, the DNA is TGTGCCAGCAGTAAACACCGGGACAGGGTGGACGAGCAGTACTTC. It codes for CASSKHRDRVDEQYF.

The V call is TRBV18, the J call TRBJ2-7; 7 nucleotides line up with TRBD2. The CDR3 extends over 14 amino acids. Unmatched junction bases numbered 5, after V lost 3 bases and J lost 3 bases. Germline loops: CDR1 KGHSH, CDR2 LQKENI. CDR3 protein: CASSPKPGGYEQYF. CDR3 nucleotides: TGTGCCAGCTCACCGAAACCGGGAGGCTACGAGCAGTACTTC.

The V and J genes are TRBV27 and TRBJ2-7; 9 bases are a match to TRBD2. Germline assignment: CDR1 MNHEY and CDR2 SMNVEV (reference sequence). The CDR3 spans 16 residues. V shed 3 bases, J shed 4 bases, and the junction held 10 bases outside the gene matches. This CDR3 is CASSFLGASGVYEQYF. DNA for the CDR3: TGTGCCAGCAGTTTTTTGGGGGCTAGCGGGGTATACGAGCAGTACTTC.

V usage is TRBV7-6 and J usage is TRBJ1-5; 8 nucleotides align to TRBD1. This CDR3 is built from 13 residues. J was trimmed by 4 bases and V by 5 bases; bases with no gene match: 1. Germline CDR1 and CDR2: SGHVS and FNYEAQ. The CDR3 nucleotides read TGTGCCAGCAGCCGACAGGGGAATCAGCCCCAGCATTTT. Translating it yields CASSRQGNQPQHF.

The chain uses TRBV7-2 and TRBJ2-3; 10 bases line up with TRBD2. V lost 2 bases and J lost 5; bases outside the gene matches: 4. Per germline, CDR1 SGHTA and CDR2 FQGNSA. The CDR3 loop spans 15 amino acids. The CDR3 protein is CASSLLAGAGDTQYF. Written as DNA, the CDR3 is TGTGCCAGCAGCTTACTAGCGGGGGCGGGAGATACGCAGTATTTT. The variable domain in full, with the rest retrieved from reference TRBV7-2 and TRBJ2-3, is GAGVSQSPSNKVTEKGKDVELRCDPISGHTALYWYRQSLGQGLEFLIYFQGNSAPDKSGLPSDRFSAERTGGSVSTLTIQRTQQEDSAVYLCASSLLAGAGDTQYFGPGTRLTVL.

The CDR3 reads CASSWARNTDTQYF. CDR3 coding DNA: TGTGCCAGCAGTTGGGCCCGAAACACAGATACGCAGTATTTT. The genes are TRBV27 and TRBJ2-3; D not certain. Trimming took 4 bases from V and 2 from J, leaving 10 bases between them. The CDR3 loop spans 14 amino acids. Looked up from germline, CDR1 is MNHEY and CDR2 is SMNVEV (reference sequence).

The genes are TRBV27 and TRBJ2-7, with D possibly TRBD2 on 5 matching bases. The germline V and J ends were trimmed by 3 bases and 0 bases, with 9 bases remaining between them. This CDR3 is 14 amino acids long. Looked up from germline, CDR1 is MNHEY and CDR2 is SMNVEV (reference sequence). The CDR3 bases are TGTGCCAGCAGTTTGGGTCGGGGCTCCTACGAGCAGTACTTC. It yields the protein CASSLGRGSYEQYF.

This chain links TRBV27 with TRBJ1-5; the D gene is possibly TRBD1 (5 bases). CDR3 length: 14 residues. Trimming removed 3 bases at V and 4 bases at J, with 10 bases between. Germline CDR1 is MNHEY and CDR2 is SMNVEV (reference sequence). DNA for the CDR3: TGTGCCAGCAGTTTTGGGGGGGAGAATCAGCCCCAGCATTTT. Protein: CASSFGGENQPQHF.

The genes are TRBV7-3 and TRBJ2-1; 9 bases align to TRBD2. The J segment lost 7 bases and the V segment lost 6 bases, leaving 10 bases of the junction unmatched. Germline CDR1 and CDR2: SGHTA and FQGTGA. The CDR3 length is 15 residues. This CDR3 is CASREGGGAQNEQFF. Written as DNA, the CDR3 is TGTGCCAGCAGGGAAGGCGGGGGGGCCCAAAATGAGCAGTTCTTC.

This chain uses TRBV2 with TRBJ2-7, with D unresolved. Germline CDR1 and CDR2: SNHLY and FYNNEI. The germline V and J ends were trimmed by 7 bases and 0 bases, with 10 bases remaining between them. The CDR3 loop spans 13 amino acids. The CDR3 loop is CASKSMSSYEQYF. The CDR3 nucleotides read TGTGCCAGCAAATCTATGAGCTCCTACGAGCAGTACTTC.

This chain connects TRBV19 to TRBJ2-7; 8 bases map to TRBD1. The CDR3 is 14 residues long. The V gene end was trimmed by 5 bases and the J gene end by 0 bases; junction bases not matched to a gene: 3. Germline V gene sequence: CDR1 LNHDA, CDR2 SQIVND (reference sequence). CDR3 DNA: TGTGCCAGTAGTCCGGGACAGGTCTCCTACGAGCAGTACTTC. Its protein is CASSPGQVSYEQYF.

This CDR3 is CASSAGPSYEQYF. CDR3 DNA: TGTGCCAGTAGTGCGGGACCCTCCTACGAGCAGTACTTC. The chain recombines TRBV19 with TRBJ2-7; D perhaps matches TRBD2 (6 bases). The CDR3 runs 13 residues. The germline CDR1 and CDR2 sequences are LNHDA and SQIVND (reference sequence). Trimming left V 5 bases short and J 0 bases short, with 8 bases between.

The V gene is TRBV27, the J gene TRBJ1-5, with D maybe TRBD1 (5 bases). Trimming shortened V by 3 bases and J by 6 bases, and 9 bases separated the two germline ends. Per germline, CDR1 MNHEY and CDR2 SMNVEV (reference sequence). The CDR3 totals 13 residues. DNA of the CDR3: TGTGCCAGCAGTTTGGGGGGGAGTCAGCCCCAGCATTTT. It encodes CASSLGGSQPQHF.

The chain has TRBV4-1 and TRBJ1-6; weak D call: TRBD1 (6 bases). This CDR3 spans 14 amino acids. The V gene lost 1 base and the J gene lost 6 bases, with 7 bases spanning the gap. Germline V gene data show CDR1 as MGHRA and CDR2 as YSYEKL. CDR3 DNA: TGCGCCAGCAGCCAAGGAGGGGGTAATTCACCCCTCCACTTT. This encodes CASSQGGGNSPLHF.

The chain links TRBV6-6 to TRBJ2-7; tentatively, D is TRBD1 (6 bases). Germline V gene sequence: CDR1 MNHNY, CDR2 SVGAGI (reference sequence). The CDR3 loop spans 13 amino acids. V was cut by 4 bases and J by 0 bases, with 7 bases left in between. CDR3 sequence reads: CASSLGHSYEQYF. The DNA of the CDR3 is TGTGCCAGCAGTTTGGGACACTCCTACGAGCAGTACTTC.

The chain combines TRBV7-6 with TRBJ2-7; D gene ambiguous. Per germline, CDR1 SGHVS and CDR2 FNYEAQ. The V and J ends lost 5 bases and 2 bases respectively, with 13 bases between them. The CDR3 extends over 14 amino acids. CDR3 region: CASSPTAEPYEQYF. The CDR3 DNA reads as TGTGCCAGCAGCCCAACGGCGGAGCCCTACGAGCAGTACTTC. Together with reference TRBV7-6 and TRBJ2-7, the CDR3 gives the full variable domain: GAGVSQSPRYKVTKRGQDVALRCDPISGHVSLYWYRQALGQGPEFLTYFNYEAQQDKSGLPNDRFSAERPEGSISTLTIQRTEQRDSAMYRCASSPTAEPYEQYFGPGTRLTVT.

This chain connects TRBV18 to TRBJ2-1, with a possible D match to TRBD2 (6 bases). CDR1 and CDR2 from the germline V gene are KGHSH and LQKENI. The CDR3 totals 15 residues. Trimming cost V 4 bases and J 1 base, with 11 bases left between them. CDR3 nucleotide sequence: TGTGCCAGCTCACTAGGGACTGCGTCCTACAATGAGCAGTTCTTC. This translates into CASSLGTASYNEQFF.

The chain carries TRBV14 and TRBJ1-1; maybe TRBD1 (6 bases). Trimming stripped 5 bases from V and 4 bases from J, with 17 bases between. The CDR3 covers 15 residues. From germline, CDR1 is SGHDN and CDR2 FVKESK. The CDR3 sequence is CASSWDPGAGTEAFF. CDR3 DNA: TGTGCCAGCAGCTGGGATCCAGGGGCGGGCACTGAAGCTTTCTTT. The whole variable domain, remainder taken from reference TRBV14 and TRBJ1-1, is EAGVTQFPSHSVIEKGQTVTLRCDPISGHDNLYWYRRVMGKEIKFLLHFVKESKQDESGMPNNRFLAERTGGTYSTLKVQPAELEDSGVYFCASSWDPGAGTEAFFGQGTRLTVV.

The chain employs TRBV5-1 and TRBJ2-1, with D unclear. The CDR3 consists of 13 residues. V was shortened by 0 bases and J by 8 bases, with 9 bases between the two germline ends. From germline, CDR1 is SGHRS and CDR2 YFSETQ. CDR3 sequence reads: CASSLESPDEQFF. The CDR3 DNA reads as TGCGCCAGCAGCTTGGAGTCCCCGGATGAGCAGTTCTTC.

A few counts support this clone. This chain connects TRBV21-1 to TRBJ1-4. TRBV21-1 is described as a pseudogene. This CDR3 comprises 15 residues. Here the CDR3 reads CASSKALETNEKLFF. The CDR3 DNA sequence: TGTGCCAGCAGCAAAGCGCTTGAGACTAATGAAAAACTGTTTTTT.

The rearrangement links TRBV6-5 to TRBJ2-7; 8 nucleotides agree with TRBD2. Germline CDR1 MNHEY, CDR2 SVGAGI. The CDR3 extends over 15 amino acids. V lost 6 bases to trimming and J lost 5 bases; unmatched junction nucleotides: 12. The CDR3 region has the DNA TGTGCCAGCAGCCCTGGACTAAGCGGGAGTAACGAGCAGTACTTC. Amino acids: CASSPGLSGSNEQYF.

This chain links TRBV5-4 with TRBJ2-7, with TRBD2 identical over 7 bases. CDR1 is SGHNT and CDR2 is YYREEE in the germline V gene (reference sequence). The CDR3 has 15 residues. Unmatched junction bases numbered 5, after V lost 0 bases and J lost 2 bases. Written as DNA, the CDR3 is TGTGCCAGCAGCTTGGGAGCGGGGCTAACCTACGAGCAGTACTTC. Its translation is CASSLGAGLTYEQYF.